The clone carrying this T cell receptor beta chain was found a few times. This entry belongs to a study of tumour-infiltrating T cells in Burkitt lymphoma. Across the whole study: Survival, overall and progression-free, tracked with productive clonality.

TCRdb's table, derived via immunoSEQ multiplex PCR, lists solely in-frame clones and lacks some. The sample holds 15,000 to 20,000 clones, 80% seen once. This CDR3 region has 14 residues. The germline V and J ends were trimmed by 0 bases and 4 bases, with 10 bases remaining between them. From germline, CDR1 is LGHNA and CDR2 YSLEER. The TCR sequence derives from a human donor with diffuse large B-cell lymphoma. Sequencing was done on a sample of tumor tissue. The V gene is TRBV4-3, the J gene TRBJ2-7; D unclear. The CDR3 coding sequence is TGCGCCAGCAGCCAAGATTTGGGCGTGTACGAGCAGTACTTC. Its translation: CASSQDLGVYEQYF.